This TCR beta chain comes out of a study of blood T cell repertoires in COVID-19. Generated by immunoSEQ multiplex PCR, the TCRdb table keeps only in-frame clones and is missing some. The sample lists about 180,000 clones, over 80% seen once, with around 1.4% in the top ten. The germline V and J ends were trimmed by 2 bases and 0 bases, with 11 bases remaining between them. Germline assignment: CDR1 PRHDT and CDR2 FYEKMQ (reference sequence). CDR3 length: 17 amino acids. The chain links TRBV13 to TRBJ2-6, with D unclear. The sample was peripheral blood. The receptor's source is a woman in her forties or fifties with acute or convalescent COVID-19. The CDR3 region has the DNA TGTGCCAGCAGCTTAAATTACTGGAGCTCTGGGGCCAACGTCCTGACTTTC. Translating it yields CASSLNYWSSGANVLTF.